The subject of this entry is one T cell receptor beta chain. This specimen belongs to a study of blood T cell repertoires in COVID-19. Study details: The study drew acute and convalescent COVID-19 samples from the United States, Italy and Spain. Sources were T cells, B-cell-depleted T cells, or PBMCs; the material itself was cDNA or gDNA.

The germline V gene has CDR1 MNHEY and CDR2 SMNVEV (reference sequence). The CDR3 extends over 15 amino acids. V lost 3 bases, J lost 3 bases, and 12 bases lay in between. Original methodology: Reference gene primer amplification gave estimated nucleated cell counts. Sequencing used immunoSEQ multiplex PCR; TCRdb keeps in-frame clones, though not all of them. D and trimming come from the DNA, and the V and J calls and clone size come from that table. The data show 99,000 or so clones, with roughly 80% seen just once and over 9% held by the top ten. V is TRBV27 and J is TRBJ2-1, with D tentatively TRBD2 (5 bases). This sequence was found in a woman aged 70-85 years with acute or convalescent COVID-19. The sequencing sample was made of peripheral blood. The CDR3 loop is CASSFLAPFYNEQFF. CDR3 bases: TGTGCCAGCAGTTTTCTAGCACCTTTCTACAATGAGCAGTTCTTC.